One and the same sample provided the 7 T cell receptor beta chains below, sequenced in a study of Graves' ophthalmopathy and Graves' hyperthyroidism. As the template, RNA transcripts were used to amplify TCR beta CDR3 regions. RT-PCR in the first round used HTBI primers; a second-round multiplex PCR followed. TCRdb re-analysed the multiplex PCR reads in MiXCR, keeping a single row per CDR3 protein. The sample gives about 660,000 distinct CDR3 sequences, about 40% of which show up once; 3.3% is in the top ten. Sequences were obtained from peripheral blood. The receptors were gathered from an adult man with Graves' ophthalmopathy.

As concerns this clonotype: The junction and the germline gene differ at one end; a read error may be behind it. The J gene is TRBJ1-1, the V gene TRBV5-1, with D hard to call. Per germline, CDR1 SGHRS and CDR2 YFSETQ. The CDR3 length is 15 residues. The CDR3 DNA follows: TGCGCCAGCAGCTTCCCGGGCCCGACCCGAACTGAAGCTTCCTTT. Residues: CASSFPGPTRTEASF.

The rearrangement uses TRBV12-3 or TRBV12-4 and TRBJ2-5; D tentatively fits TRBD1 or TRBD2 (5 bases each). V was pared by 3 bases and J by 2 bases, with 16 bases between. There are 16 residues in the CDR3. The CDR3 bases are TGTGCCAGCAGTTTGCGCAGGGAAAGCGGACAAGAGACCCAGTACTTC. Translation: CASSLRRESGQETQYF.

The chain joins TRBV7-2 to TRBJ1-2; D is possibly TRBD1 (5 bases). Trimming stripped 3 bases from V and 8 bases from J, with 16 bases between. This CDR3 contains 14 residues. CDR1 and CDR2 (germline): SGHTA, FQGNSA. This chain's CDR3 is CASSFTGTRGGYTF. For the CDR3, the DNA is TGTGCCAGCAGCTTTACTGGGACTCGGGGCGGCTACACCTTC.

The J gene is TRBJ1-2, the V gene TRBV9; no firm D call. This CDR3 comprises 12 residues. CDR1 is SGDLS and CDR2 is YYNGEE in the germline V gene. Trimming removed 10 bases at V and 8 bases at J, with 18 bases between. The CDR3 region has the DNA TGTGCCTGGAGAGATCCCGGTGGGGGCTACACCTTC. Protein product: CAWRDPGGGYTF.

Points on this clonotype: A much more abundant neighbour one base away suggests this may be a read error. The rearrangement uses TRBV2 and TRBJ1-4; D not certain. The CDR3 is 14 residues long. CDR1 SNHLY and CDR2 FYNNEI come from the germline V gene. The CDR3 bases are TGTGCCAGCAGCCCCGACGGAGGAAATGAAAAACTGTATTTT. It specifies CASSPDGGNEKLYF.

The chain uses TRBV7-9 and TRBJ2-5, with TRBD1 as a possible D gene (5 bases). The V end was cut by 5 bases, the J end by 4 bases, with 20 bases between. This CDR3 spans 16 amino acids. Germline-derived CDR1 and CDR2 are SEHNR and FQNEAQ (reference sequence). The CDR3 nucleotides are TGTGCCAGCAGCCAAGTGGGGAACCAGGGTCGAGAGACCCAGTACTTC. Its protein product is CASSQVGNQGRETQYF.

This clonotype appeared a single time. The V call is TRBV7-2, the J call TRBJ2-5; TRBD2 matches 9 bases. Trimming cost V 5 bases and J 6 bases; bases outside gene matches: 4. The CDR3 is 13 residues long. Germline CDR1 and CDR2: SGHTA and FQGNSA. CDR3 nucleotide sequence: TGTGCCAGCAGCCGCGGGGGGGTAAAGACCCAGTACTTC. Translation gives CASSRGGVKTQYF.